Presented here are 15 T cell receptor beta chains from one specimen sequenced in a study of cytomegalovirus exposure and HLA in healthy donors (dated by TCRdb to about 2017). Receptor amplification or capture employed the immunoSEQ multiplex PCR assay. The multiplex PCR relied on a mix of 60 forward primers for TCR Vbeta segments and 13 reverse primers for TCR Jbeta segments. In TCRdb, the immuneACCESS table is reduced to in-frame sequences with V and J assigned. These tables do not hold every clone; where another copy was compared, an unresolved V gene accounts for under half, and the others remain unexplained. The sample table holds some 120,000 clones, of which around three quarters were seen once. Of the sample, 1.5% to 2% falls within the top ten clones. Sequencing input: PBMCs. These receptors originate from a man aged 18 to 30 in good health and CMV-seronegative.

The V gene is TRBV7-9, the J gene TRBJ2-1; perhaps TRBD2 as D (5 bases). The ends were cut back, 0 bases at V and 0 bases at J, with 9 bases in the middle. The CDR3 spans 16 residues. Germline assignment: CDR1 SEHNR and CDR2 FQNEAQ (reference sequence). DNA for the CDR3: TGTGCCAGCAGCTTAGCCCCAGGAGGCTCCTACAATGAGCAGTTCTTC. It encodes CASSLAPGGSYNEQFF.

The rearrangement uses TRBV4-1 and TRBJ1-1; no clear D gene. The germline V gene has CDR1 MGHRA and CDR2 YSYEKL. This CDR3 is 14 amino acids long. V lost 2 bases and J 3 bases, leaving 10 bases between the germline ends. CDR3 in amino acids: CASSQSWRDTEAFF. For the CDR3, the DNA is TGCGCCAGCAGCCAAAGCTGGAGGGACACTGAAGCTTTCTTT.

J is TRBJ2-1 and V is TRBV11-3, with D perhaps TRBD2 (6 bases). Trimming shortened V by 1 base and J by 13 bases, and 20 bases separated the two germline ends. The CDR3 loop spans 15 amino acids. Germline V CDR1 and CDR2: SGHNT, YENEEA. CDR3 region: CASSLVGVTGAGQFF. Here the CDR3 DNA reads TGTGCCAGCAGCTTAGTTGGGGTAACCGGGGCGGGACAGTTCTTC. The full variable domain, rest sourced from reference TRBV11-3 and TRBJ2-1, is EAGVVQSPRYKIIEKKQPVAFWCNPISGHNTLYWYLQNLGQGPELLIRYENEEAVDDSQLPKDRFSAERLKGVDSTLKIQPAELGDSAVYLCASSLVGVTGAGQFFGPGTRLTVL.

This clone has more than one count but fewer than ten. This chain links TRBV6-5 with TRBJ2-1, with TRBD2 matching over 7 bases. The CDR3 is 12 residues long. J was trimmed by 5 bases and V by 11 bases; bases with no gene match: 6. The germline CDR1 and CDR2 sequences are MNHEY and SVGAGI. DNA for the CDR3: TGTGCCGCCGGGGGGTACGACAATGAGCAGTTCTTC. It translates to CAAGGYDNEQFF.

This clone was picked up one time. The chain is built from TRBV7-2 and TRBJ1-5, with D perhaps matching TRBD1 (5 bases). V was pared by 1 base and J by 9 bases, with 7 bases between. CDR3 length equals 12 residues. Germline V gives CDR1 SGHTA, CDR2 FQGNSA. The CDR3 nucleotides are TGTGCCAGCAGCTTAGTAACAGGGCCCCAGCATTTT. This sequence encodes CASSLVTGPQHF.

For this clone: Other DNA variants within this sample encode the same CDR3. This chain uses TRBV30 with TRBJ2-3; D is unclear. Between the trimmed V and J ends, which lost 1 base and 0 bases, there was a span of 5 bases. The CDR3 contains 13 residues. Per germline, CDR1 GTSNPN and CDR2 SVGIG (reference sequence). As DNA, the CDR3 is TGTGCCTGGAGTGGTAGCAGCACAGATACGCAGTATTTT. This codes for CAWSGSSTDTQYF.

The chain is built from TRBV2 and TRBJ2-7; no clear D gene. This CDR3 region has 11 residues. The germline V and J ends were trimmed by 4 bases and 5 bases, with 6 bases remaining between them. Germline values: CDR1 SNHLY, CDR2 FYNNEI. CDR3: CASSVGDEQYF. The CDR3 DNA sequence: TGTGCCAGCAGTGTAGGAGACGAGCAGTACTTC.

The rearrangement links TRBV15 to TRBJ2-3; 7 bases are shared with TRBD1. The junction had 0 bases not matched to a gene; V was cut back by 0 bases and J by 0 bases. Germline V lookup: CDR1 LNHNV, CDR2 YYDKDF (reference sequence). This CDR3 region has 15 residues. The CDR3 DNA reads TGTGCCACCAGCAGAGACAGGGGGAGCACAGATACGCAGTATTTT. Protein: CATSRDRGSTDTQYF.

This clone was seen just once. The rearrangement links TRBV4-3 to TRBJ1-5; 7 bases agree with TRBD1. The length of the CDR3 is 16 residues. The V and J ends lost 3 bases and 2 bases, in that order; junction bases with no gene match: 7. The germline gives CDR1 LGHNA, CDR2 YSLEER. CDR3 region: CASSHTGARGNQPQHF. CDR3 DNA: TGCGCCAGCAGCCACACAGGGGCCCGGGGCAATCAGCCCCAGCATTTT.

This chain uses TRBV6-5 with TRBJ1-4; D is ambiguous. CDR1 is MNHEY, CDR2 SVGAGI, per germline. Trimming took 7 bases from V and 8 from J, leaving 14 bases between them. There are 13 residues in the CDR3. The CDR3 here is CASMGRHGEKLFF. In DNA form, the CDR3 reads TGTGCCAGCATGGGTAGGCACGGGGAAAAACTGTTTTTT.

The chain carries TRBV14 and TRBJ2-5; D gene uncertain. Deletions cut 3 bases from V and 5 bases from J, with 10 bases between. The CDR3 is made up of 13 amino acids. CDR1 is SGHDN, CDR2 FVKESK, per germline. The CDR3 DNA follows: TGTGCCAGCAGCCACAACCGCGAGGAGACCCAGTACTTC. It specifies CASSHNREETQYF.

The CDR3 DNA reads as TGTGCCAGCAGCCAAGATATACTCGACAGGGGAGGCGAGCAGTACTTC. It yields the protein CASSQDILDRGGEQYF. V usage is TRBV4-2 and J usage is TRBJ2-5, with 8 nucleotides matching TRBD1. The closer fit of TRBJ2-7 to the DNA end suggests the J call may be wrong. The germline gives CDR1 LGHNA, CDR2 YNFKEQ. This CDR3 is built from 16 residues.

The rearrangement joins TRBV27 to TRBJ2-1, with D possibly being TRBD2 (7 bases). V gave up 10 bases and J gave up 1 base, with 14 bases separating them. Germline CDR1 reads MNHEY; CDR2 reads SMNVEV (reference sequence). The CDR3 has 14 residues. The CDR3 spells CATKGGGSYNEQFF. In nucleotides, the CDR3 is TGTGCCACCAAGGGGGGGGGATCCTACAATGAGCAGTTCTTC.

The CDR3 nucleotides are TGTGCCAGCAGGAGGGAGAGCGGGAGGGCCCTTGTCTACGAGCAGTACTTC. As protein: CASRRESGRALVYEQYF. The V call is TRBV28, the J call TRBJ2-7; 10 bases are shared with TRBD2. Looked up from germline, CDR1 is MDHEN and CDR2 is SYDVKM. The V gene end was trimmed by 6 bases and the J gene end by 3 bases; junction bases not matched to a gene: 14. The CDR3 has 17 amino acids.

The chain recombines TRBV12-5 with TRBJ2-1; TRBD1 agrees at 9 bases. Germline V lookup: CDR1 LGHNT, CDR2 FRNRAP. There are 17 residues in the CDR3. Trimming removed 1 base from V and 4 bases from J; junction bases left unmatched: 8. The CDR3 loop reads CASGLGTIGTGYNEQFF. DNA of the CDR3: TGTGCTAGTGGTTTGGGGACAATCGGGACAGGGTACAATGAGCAGTTCTTC.